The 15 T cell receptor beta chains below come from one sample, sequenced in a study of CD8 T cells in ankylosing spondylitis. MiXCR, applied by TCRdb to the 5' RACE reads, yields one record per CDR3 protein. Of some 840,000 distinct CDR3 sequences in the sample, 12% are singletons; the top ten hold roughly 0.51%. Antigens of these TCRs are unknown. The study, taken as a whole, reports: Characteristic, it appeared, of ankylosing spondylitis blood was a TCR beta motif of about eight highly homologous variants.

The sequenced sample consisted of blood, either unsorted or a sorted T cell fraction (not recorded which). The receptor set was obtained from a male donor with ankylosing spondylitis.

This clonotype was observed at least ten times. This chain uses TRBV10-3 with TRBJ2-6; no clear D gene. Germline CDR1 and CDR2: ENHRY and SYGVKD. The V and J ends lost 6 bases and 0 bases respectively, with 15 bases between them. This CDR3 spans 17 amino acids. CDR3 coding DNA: TGTGCCATCAGGGATAACGTACAGATCTCTGGGGCCAACGTCCTGACTTTC. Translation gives CAIRDNVQISGANVLTF.

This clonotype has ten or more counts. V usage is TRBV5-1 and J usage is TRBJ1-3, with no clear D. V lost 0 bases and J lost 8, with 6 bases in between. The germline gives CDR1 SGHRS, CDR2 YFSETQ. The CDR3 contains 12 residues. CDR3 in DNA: TGCGCCAGCAGCTTGGAGGGTGACACCATATATTTT. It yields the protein CASSLEGDTIYF.

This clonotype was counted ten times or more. CDR3 DNA: TGTGCCAGCAGCTTAGCGAGGACTTATGGCTACACCTTC. Its translation is CASSLARTYGYTF. The chain joins TRBV7-8 to TRBJ1-2; D is unresolved. The CDR3 is 13 residues long. Per the germline V gene, CDR1 is SGHVS and CDR2 is FQNEAQ. Trimming took off 0 bases at V and 5 bases at J, with 7 bases between the two ends.

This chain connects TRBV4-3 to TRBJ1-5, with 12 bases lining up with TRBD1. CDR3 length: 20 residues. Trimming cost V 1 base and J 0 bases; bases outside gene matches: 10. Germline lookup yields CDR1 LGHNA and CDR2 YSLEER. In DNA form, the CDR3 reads TGCGCCAGCAGCCAAGGACCCGGGACAGGGGGCGACTATAGCAATCAGCCCCAGCATTTT. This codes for CASSQGPGTGGDYSNQPQHF.

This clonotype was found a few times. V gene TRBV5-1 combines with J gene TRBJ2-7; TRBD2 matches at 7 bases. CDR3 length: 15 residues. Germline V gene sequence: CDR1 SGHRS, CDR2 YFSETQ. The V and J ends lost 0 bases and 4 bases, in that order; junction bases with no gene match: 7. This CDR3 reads CASSLGMGLQYEQYF. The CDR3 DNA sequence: TGCGCCAGCAGCTTGGGTATGGGACTACAGTACGAGCAGTACTTC.

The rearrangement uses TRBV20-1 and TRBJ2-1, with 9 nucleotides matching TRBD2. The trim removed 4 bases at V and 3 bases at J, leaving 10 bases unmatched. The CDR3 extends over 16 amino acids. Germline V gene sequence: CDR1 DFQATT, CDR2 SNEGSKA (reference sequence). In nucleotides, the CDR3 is TGCAGTGCTATGCCGGGACTAGCAGACTACTACAATGAGCAGTTCTTC. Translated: CSAMPGLADYYNEQFF.

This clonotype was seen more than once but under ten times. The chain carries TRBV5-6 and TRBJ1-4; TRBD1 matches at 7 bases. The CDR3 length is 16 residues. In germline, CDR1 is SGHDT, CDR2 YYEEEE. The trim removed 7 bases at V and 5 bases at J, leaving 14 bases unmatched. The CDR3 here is CASFPPPGQNNEKLFF. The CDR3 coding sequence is TGTGCCAGCTTCCCGCCGCCGGGACAGAACAATGAAAAACTGTTTTTT.

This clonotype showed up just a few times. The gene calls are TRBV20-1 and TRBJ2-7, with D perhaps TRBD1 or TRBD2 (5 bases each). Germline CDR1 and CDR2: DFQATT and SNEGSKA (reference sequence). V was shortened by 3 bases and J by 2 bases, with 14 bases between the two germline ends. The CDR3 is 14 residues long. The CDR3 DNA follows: TGCAGTGCTAGGACGACCCGGGGCACCTACGAGCAGTACTTC. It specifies CSARTTRGTYEQYF.

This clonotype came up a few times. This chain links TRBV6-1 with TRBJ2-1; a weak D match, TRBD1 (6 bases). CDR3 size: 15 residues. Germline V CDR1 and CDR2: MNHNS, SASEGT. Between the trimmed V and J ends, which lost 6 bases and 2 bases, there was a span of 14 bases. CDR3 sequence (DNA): TGTGCCAGCAGGGCTACAGGGAAGACCTACAATGAGCAGTTCTTC. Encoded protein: CASRATGKTYNEQFF.

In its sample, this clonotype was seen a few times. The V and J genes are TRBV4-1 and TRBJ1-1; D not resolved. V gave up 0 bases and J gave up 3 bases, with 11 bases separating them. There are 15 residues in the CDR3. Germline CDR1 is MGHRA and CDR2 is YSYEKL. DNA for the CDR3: TGCGCCAGCAGCCAAGATGACCCCAGAGACACTGAAGCTTTCTTT. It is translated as CASSQDDPRDTEAFF.

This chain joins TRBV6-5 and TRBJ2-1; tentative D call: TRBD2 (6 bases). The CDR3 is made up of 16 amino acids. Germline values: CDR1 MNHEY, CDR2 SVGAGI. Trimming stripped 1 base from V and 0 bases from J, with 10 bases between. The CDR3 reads CASSYFAGSSYNEQFF. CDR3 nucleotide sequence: TGTGCCAGCAGTTACTTCGCGGGGAGCTCCTACAATGAGCAGTTCTTC.

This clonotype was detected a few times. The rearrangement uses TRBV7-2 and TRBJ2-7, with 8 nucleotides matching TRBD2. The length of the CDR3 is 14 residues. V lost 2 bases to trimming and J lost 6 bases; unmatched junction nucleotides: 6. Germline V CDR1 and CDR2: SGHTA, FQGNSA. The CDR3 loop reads CASSLSSGRVEQYF. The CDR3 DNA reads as TGTGCCAGCAGCTTATCCTCCGGGAGGGTCGAGCAGTACTTC.

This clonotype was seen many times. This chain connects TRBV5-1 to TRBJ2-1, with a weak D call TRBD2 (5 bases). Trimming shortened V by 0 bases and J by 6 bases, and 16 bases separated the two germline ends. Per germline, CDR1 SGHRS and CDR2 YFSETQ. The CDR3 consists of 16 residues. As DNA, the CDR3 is TGCGCCAGCAGCTTGGTAGTGGGAGAGTTCCGCAATGAGCAGTTCTTC. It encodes CASSLVVGEFRNEQFF.

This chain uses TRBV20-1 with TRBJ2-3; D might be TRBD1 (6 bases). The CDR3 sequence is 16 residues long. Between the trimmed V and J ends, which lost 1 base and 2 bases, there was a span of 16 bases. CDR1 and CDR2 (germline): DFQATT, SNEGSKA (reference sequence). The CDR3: CSARGPGQANTDTQYF. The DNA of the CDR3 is TGCAGTGCTAGAGGACCGGGACAAGCGAACACAGATACGCAGTATTTT.

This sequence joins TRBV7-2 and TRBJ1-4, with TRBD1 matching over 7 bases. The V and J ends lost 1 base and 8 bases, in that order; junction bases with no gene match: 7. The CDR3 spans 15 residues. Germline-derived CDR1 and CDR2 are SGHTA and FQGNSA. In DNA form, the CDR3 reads TGTGCCAGCAGCTTAGGTGCAGGGGGTCTGGAAAAACTGTTTTTT. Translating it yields CASSLGAGGLEKLFF.